The clone carrying this T cell receptor (beta chain) was seen only a few times. The antigen is undetermined. The source of the sample is a study of T-cell reconstitution after alpha-beta-depleted transplantation in children. Study-wide results and limits: Hyperexpanded clones declined; after one year, newly produced T cells mostly supplied diversity. Some patients' high day-60 TCRbeta diversity was attributed to recipient cells surviving conditioning. Several hundred rapidly expanded clones from non-depleted graft cells reportedly supplied alpha-beta T cells about two months post-transplant.

V shed 4 bases and J 0 bases; nucleotides not matched to a gene: 16. CDR1 is LGHDT, CDR2 YNNKEL, per germline (reference sequence). This CDR3 comprises 20 residues. Unique molecular identifiers were incorporated during preparation of the TCRbeta library. TCRdb re-called the PCR reads through MiXCR, storing one row per CDR3 protein. In the table there are about 16,000 distinct CDR3 sequences, approximately 5.1% of which are singletons. The rearrangement joins TRBV3-1 to TRBJ2-5, with TRBD2 identical over 11 bases. This specimen consisted of PBMCs, obtained before TCRalphabeta/CD19-depleted stem cell transplant. This receptor was identified in a boy younger than 18 with acute lymphoblastic leukemia, due to receive a stem cell transplant. This CDR3 reads CASSLTLPSGGRYYQETQYF. The CDR3 coding sequence is TGTGCCAGCAGCCTGACGCTACCTAGCGGGGGGCGATACTACCAAGAGACCCAGTACTTC.